These 25 T cell receptor beta chains were all obtained from the same sample, sequenced in a study of blood T cells in healthy people across ages. A J-beta primer mix and a sample-barcoded 5' primer were used in a second PCR of about 7 to 12 cycles. TCRdb reprocessed the 5' RACE reads with MiXCR, giving one entry per CDR3 protein. The sample carries roughly 700,000 distinct CDR3 sequences, 25% recorded once. The same specimen was also included in a second study, on T cells of mothers and their children.

The specimen sequenced was blood. The origin of the receptors is a boy aged 5-17 years in good health.

This chain links TRBV6-1 with TRBJ1-4; D not resolved. V lost 5 bases, J lost 0 bases, and 13 bases lay in between. The germline gives CDR1 MNHNS, CDR2 SASEGT. The CDR3 has 16 amino acids. CDR3 sequence: CASSPKPGATNEKLFF. DNA for the CDR3: TGTGCCAGCAGTCCAAAACCCGGGGCAACTAATGAAAAACTGTTTTTT.

With respect to this clonotype: The germline gene is not matched at one end of the junction; a read error may be the cause. J is TRBJ1-2 and V is TRBV2; D not resolved. CDR1 and CDR2 (germline): SNHLY, FYNNEI. This CDR3 has 15 residues. This CDR3 reads CASSEGWGIVYGYPF. The DNA for the CDR3 is TGTGCCAGCAGTGAAGGTTGGGGTATAGTATATGGCTACCCCTTC.

The V gene is TRBV20-1, the J gene TRBJ2-2; D not resolved. V was cut by 3 bases and J by 4 bases, with 12 bases left in between. CDR1 is DFQATT, CDR2 SNEGSKA, per germline (reference sequence). This CDR3 comprises 14 residues. CDR3 sequence (DNA): TGCAGTGCTAGTTTTAGCCAGACCACCGGGGAGCTGTTTTTT. This codes for CSASFSQTTGELFF.

The chain carries TRBV12-3 or TRBV12-4 and TRBJ2-5; D is uncertain. V shed 5 bases and J shed 2 bases, with 12 bases lying between them. The CDR3 runs 14 residues. CDR3 sequence (DNA): TGTGCCAGCAGTCGGGCCCGAAGGCAAGAGACCCAGTACTTC. Translation gives CASSRARRQETQYF.

This clonotype was seen a few times. The chain joins TRBV29-1 to TRBJ2-7; tentative D call: TRBD2 (6 bases). Germline V CDR1 and CDR2: SQVTM, ANQGSEA. The CDR3 is made up of 14 amino acids. Trimming pared 1 base from V and 1 base from J, leaving 11 bases between. The CDR3 DNA reads as TGCAGCGTTGAAGTTAGCGGAAGGTCCTACGAGCAGTACTTC. Translated, it gives CSVEVSGRSYEQYF.

The chain is built from TRBV28 and TRBJ2-5, with 11 bases lining up with TRBD2. The J call may be in error: the DNA end matches TRBJ2-1 better. CDR1 MDHEN and CDR2 SYDVKM come from the germline V gene. This CDR3 spans 17 amino acids. CDR3 sequence (DNA): TGTGCCAGCAGTTTTCCCACTAGCGGGAGTGAGATTAATGAGCAGTTCTTC. Translated, it gives CASSFPTSGSEINEQFF.

This sequence joins TRBV7-9 and TRBJ2-3; 7 bases are shared with TRBD2. Trimming at V came to 4 bases and at J to 2 bases, leaving 12 bases not matched to a gene. The CDR3 totals 17 residues. Germline lookup yields CDR1 SEHNR and CDR2 FQNEAQ (reference sequence). The CDR3 sequence is CASSSLEDGGTTDTQYF. The CDR3 DNA sequence: TGTGCCAGCAGCTCCCTTGAAGACGGGGGGACCACAGATACGCAGTATTTT.

The rearrangement links TRBV5-1 to TRBJ1-2, with TRBD1 as a possible D gene (6 bases). Germline-derived CDR1 and CDR2 are SGHRS and YFSETQ. V was cut by 0 bases and J by 5 bases, with 11 bases left in between. This CDR3 comprises 14 residues. The CDR3 sequence: CASSLGQEFYGYTF. Here the CDR3 DNA reads TGCGCCAGCAGCTTGGGACAGGAATTTTATGGCTACACCTTC.

The V call is TRBV7-2, the J call TRBJ1-1, with 9 nucleotides matching TRBD1. CDR1 and CDR2 (germline): SGHTA, FQGNSA. Trimming at V came to 0 bases and at J to 11 bases, leaving 4 bases not matched to a gene. The CDR3 contains 13 residues. The chain's CDR3 is CASSLAGTGKAFF. Here the CDR3 DNA reads TGTGCCAGCAGCTTAGCAGGGACAGGGAAGGCTTTCTTT.

The J gene is TRBJ2-1, the V gene TRBV13, with D unresolved. V gave up 10 bases and J gave up 0 bases, with 10 bases separating them. Germline V gene lookup returns CDR1 PRHDT and CDR2 FYEKMQ (reference sequence). The CDR3 consists of 13 residues. This CDR3 is CATGRSSYNEQFF. CDR3 DNA sequence: TGTGCCACCGGCCGTAGCTCCTACAATGAGCAGTTCTTC.

The chain is built from TRBV18 and TRBJ2-6; D is ambiguous. The ends were cut back, 3 bases at V and 0 bases at J, with 15 bases in the middle. This CDR3 is 18 amino acids long. Germline lookup yields CDR1 KGHSH and CDR2 LQKENI. CDR3 protein: CASSPLPTESSGANVLTF. The DNA of the CDR3 is TGTGCCAGCTCACCCCTTCCGACGGAAAGCTCTGGGGCCAACGTCCTGACTTTC.

This clonotype is a singleton in its sample. CDR3 bases: TGTGCCAGCACCGGGGGATTTGAGCAGTTCTTC. Protein: CASTGGFEQFF. The chain uses TRBV12-3 or TRBV12-4 and TRBJ2-5, with D perhaps matching TRBD2 (6 bases). The J call is in doubt because the DNA end fits TRBJ2-1 better. The CDR3 is made up of 11 amino acids.

In this sample, this clonotype turned up a few times. The J gene is TRBJ2-5, the V gene TRBV5-5; 7 bases line up with TRBD2. The CDR3 runs 12 residues. The V segment lost 6 bases and the J segment 11 bases; nucleotides outside the gene matches: 10. From germline, CDR1 is SGHKS and CDR2 YYEKEE (reference sequence). CDR3 sequence reads: CASTREGREQYF. CDR3 DNA sequence: TGTGCCAGCACCAGGGAGGGGCGGGAGCAGTACTTC.

Only a few counts were recorded for this clonotype. V gene TRBV6-1 combines with J gene TRBJ2-5; 7 nucleotides line up with TRBD2. Germline trimming cut 3 bases from V and 5 bases from J; bases unmatched to any gene: 12. The CDR3 is made up of 16 amino acids. Per the germline V gene, CDR1 is MNHNS and CDR2 is SASEGT. The CDR3 DNA reads TGTGCCAGCAGTGACTGGGGGGAGGGCCTTTGGGAGACCCAGTACTTC. Translating it yields CASSDWGEGLWETQYF.

This clonotype was observed a handful of times. This chain links TRBV6-5 with TRBJ2-5; D is perhaps TRBD2 (6 bases). The J call may be faulty, since TRBJ2-1 better matches the DNA end. Germline assignment: CDR1 MNHEY and CDR2 SVGAGI. The CDR3 loop spans 17 amino acids. The CDR3 is CASSYSSPGEHNGEQFF. The DNA for the CDR3 is TGTGCCAGCAGTTACTCGAGTCCGGGGGAGCATAATGGGGAGCAGTTCTTC.

The chain has TRBV5-6 and TRBJ1-1; 7 bases fit TRBD1. The junction had 9 bases not matched to a gene; V was cut back by 4 bases and J by 0 bases. Germline lookup yields CDR1 SGHDT and CDR2 YYEEEE. The CDR3 spans 16 residues. CDR3: CASSGYRGFMNTEAFF. The CDR3 DNA reads TGTGCCAGCAGCGGATACAGGGGCTTCATGAACACTGAAGCTTTCTTT.

This chain joins TRBV18 and TRBJ2-1, with 8 bases that match TRBD2. V shed 2 bases and J 2 bases; nucleotides not matched to a gene: 11. The CDR3 contains 18 residues. Germline CDR1 and CDR2: KGHSH and LQKENI. CDR3 in amino acids: CASSPFLSGSRTYNEQFF. The CDR3 DNA reads as TGTGCCAGCTCACCATTCCTAAGCGGGAGCCGCACCTACAATGAGCAGTTCTTC.

This chain uses TRBV12-3 or TRBV12-4 with TRBJ1-6; 7 bases agree with TRBD1. J lost 8 bases, V lost 3 bases, and 4 bases had no gene match. This CDR3 spans 14 amino acids. The CDR3 here is CASSLTGSDSPLHF. The CDR3 DNA reads TGTGCCAGCAGTTTGACAGGGTCGGATTCACCCCTCCACTTT.

The chain couples TRBV4-2 to TRBJ2-5; 7 nucleotides match TRBD2. CDR3 length: 14 amino acids. Germline CDR1 LGHNA, CDR2 YNFKEQ. Unmatched junction bases numbered 2, after V lost 0 bases and J lost 4 bases. The CDR3 DNA follows: TGTGCCAGCAGCCAAGATCCGGGAGGAGAGACCCAGTACTTC. Translation: CASSQDPGGETQYF.

V is TRBV4-2 and J is TRBJ1-2; TRBD1 is a possible D gene (5 bases). CDR3 length: 19 amino acids. Trimming stripped 5 bases from V and 4 bases from J, with 29 bases between. Germline V lookup: CDR1 LGHNA, CDR2 YNFKEQ. CDR3 nucleotide sequence: TGTGCCAGCAGCGTAACGTCTAGGGGCCGGTCGTTTCCCACCTATGGCTACACCTTC. As protein: CASSVTSRGRSFPTYGYTF.

There are a few counts of this clonotype. This CDR3 is CASSLGDTQYSPLHF. CDR3 nucleotide sequence: TGTGCCAGCAGTTTGGGGGACACCCAATATTCACCCCTCCACTTT. The V gene is TRBV28, the J gene TRBJ1-6; D is perhaps TRBD1 (6 bases). CDR1 is MDHEN and CDR2 is SYDVKM in the germline V gene. The CDR3 runs to 15 residues. The V gene lost 3 bases and the J gene lost 8 bases, with 14 bases spanning the gap.

J is TRBJ2-7 and V is TRBV21-1; the D segment call TRBD2 is taken from the table without a DNA check. TRBV21-1 is a pseudogene locus. CDR3 size: 16 residues. The DNA of the CDR3 is TGTGCCAGCAGCAAAGAGGGACTAGCGGGGGACTACGAGCAGTACTTC. Its protein product is CASSKEGLAGDYEQYF.

This clonotype occurred a few times. The chain carries TRBV29-1 and TRBJ2-5; 7 nucleotides agree with TRBD2. V lost 4 bases to trimming and J lost 1 base; unmatched junction nucleotides: 3. This CDR3 comprises 13 residues. CDR1 is SQVTM, CDR2 ANQGSEA, per germline. DNA for the CDR3: TGCAGCGTTGCGCGGGAGAGCCAAGAGACCCAGTACTTC. Its protein is CSVARESQETQYF.

This clonotype appeared a few times. This sequence joins TRBV3-1 and TRBJ2-3; D is possibly TRBD2 (5 bases). The V gene's germline CDR1 is LGHDT and CDR2 YNNKEL (reference sequence). V was clipped by 4 bases and J by 5 bases, with 16 bases between them. This CDR3 contains 15 residues. The CDR3 sequence: CASSPWVRGLDTQYF. The CDR3 DNA sequence: TGTGCCAGCAGCCCTTGGGTCCGCGGGCTAGATACGCAGTATTTT.

This clonotype turned up a few times. The rearrangement links TRBV2 to TRBJ2-5; a weak D match, TRBD1 (6 bases). The germline CDR1 and CDR2 sequences are SNHLY and FYNNEI. Trimming removed 1 base from V and 4 bases from J, with 13 bases in between. CDR3 size: 15 residues. CDR3 DNA: TGTGCCAGCAGTGAAGAAGGGGGAAGTGGAGAGACCCAGTACTTC. Amino acids: CASSEEGGSGETQYF. The whole variable domain, filled in from reference TRBV2 and TRBJ2-5, reads EPEVTQTPSHQVTQMGQEVILRCVPISNHLYFYWYRQILGQKVEFLVSFYNNEISEKSEIFDDQFSVERPDGSNFTLKIRSTKLEDSAMYFCASSEEGGSGETQYFGPGTRLLVL.